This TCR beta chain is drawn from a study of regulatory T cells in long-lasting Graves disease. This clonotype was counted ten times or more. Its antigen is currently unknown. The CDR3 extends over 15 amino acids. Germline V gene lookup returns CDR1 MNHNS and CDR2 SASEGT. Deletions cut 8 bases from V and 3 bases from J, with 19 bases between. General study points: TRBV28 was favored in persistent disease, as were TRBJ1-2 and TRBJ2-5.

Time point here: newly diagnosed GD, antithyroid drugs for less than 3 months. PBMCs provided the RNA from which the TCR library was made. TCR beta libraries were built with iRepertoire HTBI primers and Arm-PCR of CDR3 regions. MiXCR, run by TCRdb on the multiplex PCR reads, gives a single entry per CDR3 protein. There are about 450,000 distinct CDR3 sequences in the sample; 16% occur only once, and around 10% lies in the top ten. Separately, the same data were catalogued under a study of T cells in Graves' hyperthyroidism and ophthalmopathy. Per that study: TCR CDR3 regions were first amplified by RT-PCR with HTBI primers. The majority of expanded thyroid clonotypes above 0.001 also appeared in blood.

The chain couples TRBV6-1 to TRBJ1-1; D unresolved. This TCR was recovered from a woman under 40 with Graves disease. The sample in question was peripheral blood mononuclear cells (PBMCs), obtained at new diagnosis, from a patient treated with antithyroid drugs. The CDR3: CASESAGVADTEAFF. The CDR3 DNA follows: TGTGCCAGCGAAAGCGCAGGAGTGGCGGACACTGAAGCTTTCTTT.